The TCR beta chain described here comes from a study of lung T cells in sarcoidosis with Löfgren's syndrome. Study-level results: Shared TRAV12-1 and TRBV2 CDR3 motifs across Löfgren's syndrome patients reportedly suggested public CD4+ TCRs. In alpha-beta pairs, TRAV12-1 favored TRBV2, and their CDR3s were homologous.

Ten or more counts support this clonotype. What it recognizes is unknown. The germline CDR1 and CDR2 sequences are SGHTA and FQGNSA. V was shortened by 3 bases and J by 4 bases, with 12 bases between the two germline ends. This CDR3 is 14 amino acids long. A single record per CDR3 protein comes from TCRdb applying MiXCR to the reads. The sample yields some 21,000 distinct CDR3 sequences, roughly 23% seen once. The TCR originated in a human donor with sarcoidosis (Löfgren's syndrome or another form), or a control subject (not recorded which). The chain carries TRBV7-2 and TRBJ1-2; D not certain. The source material was CD4+ T cells from bronchoalveolar lavage. CDR3 DNA: TGTGCCAGCAGCTTGTCTGGGCAGTCCTATGGCTACACCTTC. It codes for CASSLSGQSYGYTF.